The 5 T cell receptor beta chains in this list originate from one sample, sequenced in a study of cytomegalovirus exposure and HLA in healthy donors. Use of 60 Vbeta and 13 Jbeta primers characterized the PCR. Assay used: immunoSEQ multiplex PCR; TCRdb lists only in-frame clones, some missing. The sample has approximately 140,000 clones, roughly 80% seen once. The sample comprised PBMCs. The receptors shown here come from a man aged 35-49 years in good health and CMV-seropositive.

A single count supports this clone. J is TRBJ1-2 and V is TRBV11-3; D ambiguous. The length of the CDR3 is 13 residues. V was cut by 1 base and J by 6 bases, with 9 bases left in between. In germline, CDR1 is SGHNT, CDR2 YENEEA. The DNA for the CDR3 is TGTGCCAGCAGCTTAGCGTTGGAGAATGGCTACACCTTC. Its translation: CASSLALENGYTF.

The chain links TRBV29-1 to TRBJ2-7, with unresolved D. Germline assignment: CDR1 SQVTM and CDR2 ANQGSEA. V was trimmed by 7 bases and J by 0 bases, leaving 13 bases between them. CDR3 length: 13 amino acids. This CDR3 reads CSGLKENSYEQYF. For the CDR3, the DNA is TGCAGCGGACTCAAGGAAAACTCCTACGAGCAGTACTTC.

The chain uses TRBV6-5 and TRBJ1-3, with 9 bases identical to TRBD1. Germline-derived CDR1 and CDR2 are MNHEY and SVGAGI. V gave up 6 bases and J gave up 6 bases; unmatched junction bases: 9. The CDR3 is made up of 15 amino acids. The CDR3 nucleotides are TGTGCCAGCAGCGTAGGACAGGGGATTATAAACACCATATATTTT. Amino acid sequence: CASSVGQGIINTIYF.

This chain uses TRBV4-1 with TRBJ1-5; 9 nucleotides match TRBD1. The length of the CDR3 is 19 residues. V shed 3 bases, J shed 3 bases, and the junction held 15 bases outside the gene matches. The germline V gene encodes CDR1 MGHRA and CDR2 YSYEKL. CDR3 sequence reads: CASSHPGPGQGSYNQPQHF. In nucleotides, the CDR3 is TGCGCCAGCAGCCACCCTGGGCCGGGACAGGGCTCCTACAATCAGCCCCAGCATTTT.

This clone was found a few times. V and J are TRBV5-1 and TRBJ1-2, with 7 bases that match TRBD1. Trimming took 6 bases from V and 4 from J; bases not matched to a gene: 6. In germline, CDR1 is SGHRS, CDR2 YFSETQ. CDR3 size: 13 residues. The CDR3 region has the DNA TGCGCCAGCACCCCAACAGGGGTCTATGGCTACACCTTC. Its translation is CASTPTGVYGYTF.